This T cell receptor (beta chain) comes out of a study of blood T cell repertoires in COVID-19. Whole-study context: From T cells, B-cell-depleted T cells, or PBMCs came the material, which was cDNA or gDNA.

V was trimmed by 5 bases and J by 8 bases, leaving 15 bases between them. The CDR3 spans 13 residues. Germline V CDR1 and CDR2: SEHNR, FQNEAQ (reference sequence). Researchers sorted participants into cohorts using their self-reported clinical history. Sequencing was performed with immunoSEQ multiplex PCR; in TCRdb, only in-frame clones are kept and a portion is missing. This repertoire shows 300,000 to 400,000 clones, approximately 90% found once; its top ten account for roughly 3.9%. Sequenced input: PBMCs or T cells enriched from blood (not recorded which). The chain recombines TRBV7-9 with TRBJ1-2; D gene ambiguous. The clonotype comes from a woman in her 30s who had been exposed to COVID-19. CDR3 region: CASSGPKEAGYTF. The CDR3, as DNA: TGTGCCAGCAGCGGACCGAAGGAGGCCGGCTACACCTTC.